The 29 T cell receptor beta chains below were found in one sample sequenced in a study of T cell repertoires in cytomegalovirus infection (dated by TCRdb to about 2019). Sequencing instrument: Illumina HiSeq 1500. TCRdb redid the processing of the public reads, applying fastp at Q25 and MiXCR, and retained in-frame beta chains. Records with the same CDR3 protein are collapsed into one entry carrying the most frequent genes and DNA. The sample records roughly 150,000 distinct CDR3 sequences, about a quarter of which are singletons. The leading ten clones occupy over 9.5% of the sample. The sequenced sample was PBMCs. The receptors stem from a human donor in good health (CMV status not recorded). Some clones in this sample may be carry-over from other donors' samples.

This clonotype was seen a few times. CDR3 DNA: TGTGCCAGCATAACCGCCCCAAGCACTAATGAAAAACTGTTTTTT. Its translation is CASITAPSTNEKLFF. The V gene is TRBV5-5, the J gene TRBJ1-4; no clear D gene. Deletions cut 6 bases from V and 2 bases from J, with 14 bases between. The CDR3 loop spans 15 amino acids. Germline V gene data show CDR1 as SGHKS and CDR2 as YYEKEE (reference sequence).

This clonotype has a handful of counts. J is TRBJ2-1 and V is TRBV20-1; D possibly corresponds to TRBD2 (5 bases). This CDR3 region has 14 residues. V was cut by 3 bases and J by 3 bases, with 12 bases left in between. Germline V gene sequence: CDR1 DFQATT, CDR2 SNEGSKA (reference sequence). The CDR3 DNA reads TGCAGTGCTAGGGTCTACGGGGACTACAATGAGCAGTTCTTC. Its translation: CSARVYGDYNEQFF.

V gene TRBV29-1 combines with J gene TRBJ2-7, with a weak D call TRBD2 (5 bases). V lost 4 bases and J 2 bases, leaving 12 bases between the germline ends. CDR1 and CDR2 (germline): SQVTM, ANQGSEA. The CDR3 sequence is 13 residues long. In DNA, the CDR3 is TGCAGCGTTGCACGGGGTATGGCCTACGAGCAGTACTTC. Protein: CSVARGMAYEQYF.

The V and J genes are TRBV12-3 or TRBV12-4 and TRBJ2-3; no reliable D call. This CDR3 comprises 12 residues. The germline V and J ends were trimmed by 3 bases and 5 bases, with 6 bases remaining between them. The DNA for the CDR3 is TGTGCCAGCAGTTTGGATGGAGATACGCAGTATTTT. Translated: CASSLDGDTQYF.

This rearrangement joins TRBV12-5 to TRBJ1-5, with 9 nucleotides matching TRBD1. Trimming removed 5 bases from V and 2 bases from J; junction bases left unmatched: 4. Germline CDR1 is LGHNT and CDR2 is FRNRAP. The CDR3 is 15 amino acids. The CDR3 DNA sequence: TGTGCTAGTGGTCCGGACAGGGGTGGCAATCAGCCCCAGCATTTT. Protein: CASGPDRGGNQPQHF.

Ten or more counts support this clonotype. V is TRBV28 and J is TRBJ2-3; 7 bases are a match to TRBD1. The CDR3 contains 14 residues. V gave up 4 bases and J gave up 2 bases; unmatched junction bases: 3. CDR1 is MDHEN and CDR2 is SYDVKM in the germline V gene. The chain's CDR3 is CASSYGQDTDTQYF. CDR3 sequence (DNA): TGTGCCAGCAGTTACGGACAGGACACAGATACGCAGTATTTT.

This chain links TRBV3-1 with TRBJ2-1; D uncertain. V dropped 1 base and J dropped 0 bases, with 7 bases sitting between them. The CDR3 covers 15 residues. Germline V lookup: CDR1 LGHDT, CDR2 YNNKEL (reference sequence). The CDR3 nucleotides read TGTGCCAGCAGCCAAGCGGTTAGCTCCTACAATGAGCAGTTCTTC. It specifies CASSQAVSSYNEQFF.

The chain employs TRBV28 and TRBJ2-1; 10 bases match TRBD2. Trimming removed 6 bases from V and 5 bases from J; junction bases left unmatched: 10. Germline values: CDR1 MDHEN, CDR2 SYDVKM. The CDR3 runs 16 residues. This CDR3 is CASSSVLAGVNNEQFF. CDR3 sequence (DNA): TGTGCCAGCAGCTCTGTTCTAGCGGGAGTAAACAATGAGCAGTTCTTC.

This clonotype was seen many times. The chain employs TRBV6-5 and TRBJ2-3, with unresolved D. Deletions cut 6 bases from V and 4 bases from J, with 11 bases between. The length of the CDR3 is 13 residues. Germline V gene lookup returns CDR1 MNHEY and CDR2 SVGAGI. The CDR3 reads CASSRYGPDTQYF. CDR3 nucleotide sequence: TGTGCCAGCAGCCGCTACGGGCCAGATACGCAGTATTTT.

The rearrangement links TRBV15 to TRBJ2-5; D is unclear. The CDR3 spans 14 residues. V gave up 0 bases and J gave up 2 bases, with 7 bases separating them. Germline lookup yields CDR1 LNHNV and CDR2 YYDKDF (reference sequence). The CDR3 nucleotides read TGTGCCACCAGCAGAGAAAATATTCAAGAGACCCAGTACTTC. It yields the protein CATSRENIQETQYF.

This clonotype was recorded many times. The rearrangement uses TRBV6-5 and TRBJ2-2; no clear D. V was shortened by 6 bases and J by 7 bases, with 24 bases between the two germline ends. This CDR3 is 17 amino acids long. Germline V gene sequence: CDR1 MNHEY, CDR2 SVGAGI. The CDR3 DNA is TGTGCCAGCAGCACCCCGCGAGGACCGACGATGGGCGGGGAGCTGTTTTTT. Protein: CASSTPRGPTMGGELFF.

This clonotype showed up just a few times. The rearrangement uses TRBV4-2 and TRBJ2-5, with 8 bases aligning to TRBD1. The CDR3 covers 16 residues. The germline gives CDR1 LGHNA, CDR2 YNFKEQ. J gave up 2 bases and V 0 bases, and 5 bases lay outside the gene matches. The CDR3: CASSQEGGQGQETQYF. The DNA of the CDR3 is TGTGCCAGCAGCCAAGAGGGAGGACAGGGTCAAGAGACCCAGTACTTC.

The genes are TRBV20-1 and TRBJ2-1; perhaps TRBD2 as D (7 bases). Trimming removed 5 bases at V and 7 bases at J, with 12 bases between. Germline V lookup: CDR1 DFQATT, CDR2 SNEGSKA (reference sequence). This CDR3 is 12 amino acids long. The CDR3 reads CSARRGGNEQFF. For the CDR3, the DNA is TGCAGTGCTCGGAGGGGGGGTAATGAGCAGTTCTTC.

Many counts were recorded for this clonotype. The chain is built from TRBV7-2 and TRBJ2-3, with TRBD1 matching 7 bases. V shed 0 bases, J shed 2 bases, and the junction held 5 bases outside the gene matches. The CDR3 loop spans 16 amino acids. Germline values: CDR1 SGHTA, CDR2 FQGNSA. CDR3 protein: CASSLAGTANTDTQYF. As DNA, the CDR3 is TGTGCCAGCAGCTTAGCAGGGACAGCCAACACAGATACGCAGTATTTT.

This clonotype has a count of ten or more. The genes are TRBV2 and TRBJ2-3, with 10 bases that match TRBD2. Trimming cost V 4 bases and J 0 bases; bases outside gene matches: 4. CDR3 length: 16 amino acids. Germline V CDR1 and CDR2: SNHLY, FYNNEI. Written as DNA, the CDR3 is TGTGCCAGCAGTGTGAGCGGGGGGGCTAGCACAGATACGCAGTATTTT. This encodes CASSVSGGASTDTQYF.

The rearrangement joins TRBV15 to TRBJ2-3; 14 nucleotides align to TRBD2. Unmatched junction bases numbered 13, after V lost 4 bases and J lost 7 bases. Germline CDR1 LNHNV, CDR2 YYDKDF (reference sequence). The CDR3 spans 18 residues. The DNA for the CDR3 is TGTGCCACCAGCACCTACCCGGTGACTAGCGGGGGGGGTAATACGCAGTATTTT. The encoded protein is CATSTYPVTSGGGNTQYF.

The J gene is TRBJ2-5, the V gene TRBV7-8; 16 nucleotides agree with TRBD2. The junction had 5 bases not matched to a gene; V was cut back by 5 bases and J by 2 bases. Germline-derived CDR1 and CDR2 are SGHVS and FQNEAQ. The CDR3 totals 17 residues. CDR3 residues: CASSPGLAGGGQETQYF. The CDR3 DNA is TGTGCCAGCAGCCCGGGACTAGCGGGGGGGGGGCAAGAGACCCAGTACTTC.

For the CDR3, the DNA is TGTGCCAGCAGCTCCTCGGGGTGGGAGACCCAGTACTTC. Encoded protein: CASSSSGWETQYF. J is TRBJ2-5 and V is TRBV7-9; D might be TRBD2 (5 bases). The germline CDR1 and CDR2 sequences are SEHNR and FQNEAQ (reference sequence). The CDR3 has 13 amino acids. V was trimmed by 4 bases and J by 5 bases, leaving 11 bases between them.

Worth noting for this clonotype: This clone may be a read error of a much larger clone one base away. This sequence joins TRBV7-6 and TRBJ1-1; D not resolved. From germline, CDR1 is SGHVS and CDR2 FNYEAQ. The CDR3 has 12 residues. CDR3: CASSSMNTAAFF. The CDR3 coding sequence is TGTGCCAGCAGCTCCATGAACACTGCAGCTTTCTTT.

This clonotype has more than one count but fewer than ten. The gene calls are TRBV18 and TRBJ1-1, with D unresolved. V lost 3 bases and J lost 2, with 10 bases in between. The CDR3 totals 14 residues. The germline CDR1 and CDR2 sequences are KGHSH and LQKENI. The DNA of the CDR3 is TGTGCCAGCTCACCCGGGTCCGGTAACACTGAAGCTTTCTTT. Translated: CASSPGSGNTEAFF.

As to this clonotype: One base away lies a much larger clone, so this may be a sequencing read error. This chain connects TRBV12-3 or TRBV12-4 to TRBJ1-5, with 7 bases aligning to TRBD1. This CDR3 has 15 amino acids. This CDR3 is CASSLRARGDHPQHF. As DNA, the CDR3 is TGTGCCAGCAGTTTAAGGGCCAGGGGGGATCACCCCCAGCATTTT.

This clonotype was recorded many times. The rearrangement links TRBV7-2 to TRBJ2-6, with D possibly being TRBD1 (5 bases). This CDR3 is 17 amino acids long. V was trimmed by 0 bases and J by 4 bases, leaving 13 bases between them. Germline CDR1 reads SGHTA; CDR2 reads FQGNSA. CDR3 residues: CASSLALPGPGANVLTF. The CDR3 DNA reads as TGTGCCAGCAGCTTAGCCCTACCAGGGCCCGGGGCCAACGTCCTGACTTTC.

The V call is TRBV7-2, the J call TRBJ1-5; the match to TRBD1 covers 7 bases. Germline V gene data show CDR1 as SGHTA and CDR2 as FQGNSA. CDR3 length equals 16 residues. After removal of 6 bases from V and 2 bases from J, the junction contained 10 bases not matched to a gene. CDR3 DNA: TGTGCCAGCAGGCAACAGGGGTCTGTCGGCAATCAGCCCCAGCATTTT. Encoded protein: CASRQQGSVGNQPQHF.

This clonotype was seen at least ten times. The gene calls are TRBV2 and TRBJ1-2; a possible D gene is TRBD1 (6 bases). The CDR3 is 14 residues long. The germline V gene has CDR1 SNHLY and CDR2 FYNNEI. The ends were cut back, 6 bases at V and 2 bases at J, with 13 bases in the middle. CDR3 amino acids: CASSQAGTNYGYTF. The CDR3 DNA sequence: TGTGCCAGCAGCCAAGCGGGGACAAACTATGGCTACACCTTC.

There are a few counts of this clonotype. J is TRBJ1-1 and V is TRBV5-1; 8 bases are a match to TRBD1. The germline V gene has CDR1 SGHRS and CDR2 YFSETQ. J lost 5 bases, V lost 4 bases, and 7 bases had no gene match. The length of the CDR3 is 14 residues. DNA of the CDR3: TGCGCCAGCAGCCCCTGGACAGGGTCGACTGAAGCTTTCTTT. This gives the protein CASSPWTGSTEAFF.

There are many counts of this clonotype. The rearrangement links TRBV7-2 to TRBJ2-2; either TRBD1 or TRBD2 may fit D (5 bases each). Germline CDR1 and CDR2: SGHTA and FQGNSA. CDR3 length: 15 amino acids. Trimming left V 4 bases short and J 2 bases short, with 11 bases between. The CDR3 sequence is CASSSYGGNTGELFF. The CDR3, as DNA: TGTGCCAGCAGCTCATATGGGGGTAACACCGGGGAGCTGTTTTTT.

There are many counts of this clonotype. The chain couples TRBV7-6 to TRBJ2-7; D ambiguous. Trimming stripped 7 bases from V and 0 bases from J, with 16 bases between. CDR1 is SGHVS, CDR2 FNYEAQ, per germline. This CDR3 spans 15 amino acids. DNA for the CDR3: TGTGCCAGCACCCCGGCCAGTGGCGGCTCCTACGAGCAGTACTTC. Residues: CASTPASGGSYEQYF.

This clonotype has a handful of counts. The gene calls are TRBV5-1 and TRBJ2-7, with D perhaps matching TRBD2 (6 bases). The CDR3 runs to 14 residues. Germline CDR1 reads SGHRS; CDR2 reads YFSETQ. V was shortened by 2 bases and J by 5 bases, with 14 bases between the two germline ends. This CDR3 reads CASSFGGDRHEQYF. CDR3 sequence (DNA): TGCGCCAGCAGCTTCGGCGGGGACCGCCACGAGCAGTACTTC.

About this clonotype itself: At one end the junction does not follow the germline gene, possibly because of a read error. The chain recombines TRBV7-6 with TRBJ2-3, with TRBD2 identical over 9 bases. Germline V gene sequence: CDR1 SGHVS, CDR2 FNYEAQ. The CDR3 spans 15 residues. The CDR3 DNA is TGTGCCAGCAGCTTAGGTCGGGATAGCGGGAGCGCCCCTCAGTTT. Amino acid sequence: CASSLGRDSGSAPQF.